This passage covers 18 T cell receptor beta chains from one sample sequenced in a study of PD-L1 blockade in urothelial cancer. Generated by immunoSEQ multiplex PCR, the TCRdb table keeps only in-frame clones and is missing some. Of some 51,000 clones in the sample, around nine tenths were seen once. The time point denotes: peripheral blood 6 weeks after treatment start. Sequencing was performed on PBMCs, taken around atezolizumab (anti-PD-L1) treatment. The receptors shown here come from a man aged 55-75 years with urothelial cancer.

The chain links TRBV4-1 to TRBJ1-1; 8 positions agree with TRBD1. J lost 6 bases, V lost 1 base, and 4 bases had no gene match. Per germline, CDR1 MGHRA and CDR2 YSYEKL. The CDR3 has 14 residues. CDR3 loop: CASSQGTGLAEAFF. The CDR3 DNA sequence: TGCGCCAGCAGCCAAGGGACAGGGCTGGCTGAAGCTTTCTTT.

The chain couples TRBV5-4 to TRBJ1-3; 7 positions match TRBD1. The CDR3 has 18 amino acids. Germline V gene lookup returns CDR1 SGHNT and CDR2 YYREEE (reference sequence). Losses at the gene ends were 4 bases for V and 2 bases for J; bases not matched to a gene: 15. CDR3 loop: CASSPGRQGRRAGNTIYF. The CDR3 coding sequence is TGTGCCAGCAGCCCCGGGCGACAGGGCAGGAGGGCTGGAAACACCATATATTTT. Looking up the rest from reference TRBV5-4 and TRBJ1-3 gives the full variable domain: ETGVTQSPTHLIKTRGQQVTLRCSSQSGHNTVSWYQQALGQGPQFIFQYYREEENGRGNFPPRFSGLQFPNYSSELNVNALELDDSALYLCASSPGRQGRRAGNTIYFGEGSWLTVV.

The chain couples TRBV6-1 to TRBJ2-7; D is ambiguous. Germline V gene lookup returns CDR1 MNHNS and CDR2 SASEGT. The CDR3 loop spans 14 amino acids. Trimming took off 5 bases at V and 0 bases at J, with 11 bases between the two ends. The CDR3 DNA sequence: TGTGCCAGCAGTTCCGACACGTCCTCCTACGAGCAGTACTTC. It is translated as CASSSDTSSYEQYF.

The chain couples TRBV7-2 to TRBJ2-1, with 8 bases identical to TRBD2. This CDR3 is built from 16 residues. J was trimmed by 9 bases and V by 1 base; bases with no gene match: 11. In germline, CDR1 is SGHTA, CDR2 FQGNSA. The DNA for the CDR3 is TGTGCCAGCAGCTTAGTCCCTAGCGGGCAAACGGGTGAGCAGTTCTTC. It encodes CASSLVPSGQTGEQFF.

The genes are TRBV5-1 and TRBJ1-6; 8 bases fit TRBD1. CDR3 length equals 15 residues. After removal of 4 bases from V and 8 bases from J, the junction contained 8 bases not matched to a gene. Looked up from germline, CDR1 is SGHRS and CDR2 is YFSETQ. This CDR3 is CASSAGTGLHSPLHF. In DNA form, the CDR3 reads TGCGCCAGCAGCGCCGGGACAGGTTTACATTCACCCCTCCACTTT.

The chain employs TRBV7-2 and TRBJ2-7, with D perhaps TRBD1 (6 bases). CDR1 is SGHTA and CDR2 is FQGNSA in the germline V gene. The CDR3 is made up of 13 amino acids. Trimming removed 5 bases from V and 5 bases from J, with 13 bases in between. The CDR3 is CASSLQGPHEQYF. In DNA, the CDR3 is TGTGCCAGCAGCCTACAGGGTCCGCACGAGCAGTACTTC.

This clone was detected once. This chain connects TRBV7-2 to TRBJ2-2; the match to TRBD2 covers 10 bases. Germline CDR1 and CDR2: SGHTA and FQGNSA. J was trimmed by 5 bases and V by 5 bases; bases with no gene match: 8. This CDR3 has 16 amino acids. Written as DNA, the CDR3 is TGTGCCAGCAGCGTAACTCCGGGACTAGCGACCGGGGAGCTGTTTTTT. Translation gives CASSVTPGLATGELFF.

This rearrangement joins TRBV7-3 to TRBJ2-3, with 10 nucleotides matching TRBD2. The CDR3 extends over 14 amino acids. The V gene end was trimmed by 4 bases and the J gene end by 8 bases; junction bases not matched to a gene: 6. Per the germline V gene, CDR1 is SGHTA and CDR2 is FQGTGA. The CDR3 protein is CASSSLAGEVTQYF. The CDR3 DNA sequence: TGTGCCAGCAGCTCCCTAGCGGGGGAGGTTACGCAGTATTTT.

This chain links TRBV10-1 with TRBJ2-7; 8 bases map to TRBD2. The CDR3 covers 15 residues. The germline V gene has CDR1 WNHNN and CDR2 SYGVQD (reference sequence). V lost 0 bases, J lost 6 bases, and 7 bases stayed unmatched. CDR3 in amino acids: CASSESQLAASEQYF. The DNA of the CDR3 is TGCGCCAGCAGTGAGTCTCAACTAGCGGCTTCCGAGCAGTACTTC.

This sequence joins TRBV7-2 and TRBJ1-2; 9 nucleotides align to TRBD1. Germline V CDR1 and CDR2: SGHTA, FQGNSA. This CDR3 is 15 amino acids long. V lost 5 bases to trimming and J lost 4 bases; unmatched junction nucleotides: 8. CDR3 residues: CASSQTGTGIYGYTF. In DNA form, the CDR3 reads TGTGCCAGCAGCCAAACAGGGACAGGGATCTATGGCTACACCTTC.

This clone has a handful of counts. The rearrangement joins TRBV4-1 to TRBJ1-1, with 8 bases identical to TRBD1. V lost 0 bases to trimming and J lost 6 bases; unmatched junction nucleotides: 6. The CDR3 spans 15 residues. Per germline, CDR1 MGHRA and CDR2 YSYEKL. CDR3: CASSQDQQGEAEAFF. CDR3 nucleotides: TGCGCCAGCAGCCAAGACCAACAGGGGGAGGCTGAAGCTTTCTTT.

This chain joins TRBV9 and TRBJ2-3; 7 bases map to TRBD2. V trimming: 2 bases; J trimming: 2 bases; junction bases outside the gene matches: 11. CDR3 size: 17 residues. Germline-derived CDR1 and CDR2 are SGDLS and YYNGEE. In DNA, the CDR3 is TGTGCCAGCAGCGTTTCTCCGGGACTAACACCCACAGATACGCAGTATTTT. Protein product: CASSVSPGLTPTDTQYF.

This chain links TRBV19 with TRBJ2-2; weak D call: TRBD1 (6 bases). Per the germline V gene, CDR1 is LNHDA and CDR2 is SQIVND (reference sequence). The CDR3 is made up of 18 amino acids. V gave up 7 bases and J gave up 4 bases, with 25 bases separating them. This CDR3 is CASTLYATGYAGTGELFF. In DNA form, the CDR3 reads TGTGCCAGTACCCTATATGCGACAGGCTACGCGGGCACCGGGGAGCTGTTTTTT. Looking up the rest from reference TRBV19 and TRBJ2-2 gives the full variable domain: DGGITQSPKYLFRKEGQNVTLSCEQNLNHDAMYWYRQDPGQGLRLIYYSQIVNDFQKGDIAEGYSVSREKKESFPLTVTSAQKNPTAFYLCASTLYATGYAGTGELFFGEGSRLTVL.

This chain connects TRBV11-2 to TRBJ2-3, with TRBD2 identical over 14 bases. The CDR3 covers 15 residues. The germline V gene has CDR1 SGHAT and CDR2 FQNNGV. V was pared by 5 bases and J by 6 bases, with 4 bases of the junction left unmatched. CDR3 residues: CASSKTSGRGDTQYF. The CDR3 region has the DNA TGTGCCAGCAGCAAGACTAGCGGGAGGGGCGATACGCAGTATTTT.

In DNA form, the CDR3 reads TGCGCCAGCAGTTGGAGCATCGACACTGAAGCTTTCTTT. Translating gives CASSWSIDTEAFF. V is TRBV5-1 and J is TRBJ1-1; D is unresolved. Germline V gene data show CDR1 as SGHRS and CDR2 as YFSETQ. The CDR3 has 13 residues. V lost 5 bases and J 3 bases, leaving 11 bases between the germline ends.

This rearrangement joins TRBV6-4 to TRBJ1-2; the match to TRBD1 covers 9 bases. V was pared by 10 bases and J by 3 bases, with 6 bases of the junction left unmatched. Germline V gene data show CDR1 as MRHNA and CDR2 as SNTAGT. The CDR3 runs 13 residues. CDR3 coding DNA: TGTGCCAACAGACAGGGGGGTCACTATGGCTACACCTTC. Amino acid sequence: CANRQGGHYGYTF.

The chain is built from TRBV19 and TRBJ2-1, with TRBD1 matching 7 bases. The CDR3 extends over 15 amino acids. Germline-derived CDR1 and CDR2 are LNHDA and SQIVND (reference sequence). V lost 6 bases to trimming and J lost 7 bases; unmatched junction nucleotides: 12. CDR3 nucleotide sequence: TGTGCCAGTAGGTCCCGGGACAGTTATGGGAATGAGCAGTTCTTC. It specifies CASRSRDSYGNEQFF.

V is TRBV7-9 and J is TRBJ2-5, with D possibly TRBD2 on 6 matching bases. In germline, CDR1 is SEHNR, CDR2 FQNEAQ (reference sequence). V gave up 0 bases and J gave up 2 bases, with 10 bases separating them. This CDR3 is 15 amino acids long. As DNA, the CDR3 is TGTGCCAGCAGCTTAGCCTCCGGGACTCAAGAGACCCAGTACTTC. This sequence encodes CASSLASGTQETQYF.